This T cell receptor beta chain emerged from a study of identical twins. TCRdb reanalysed the 5' RACE reads using MiXCR and keeps one entry per CDR3 protein. The data show roughly 690,000 distinct CDR3 sequences, 6% to 6.5% seen once. This CDR3 spans 15 amino acids. V dropped 5 bases and J dropped 4; count of bases not matched to a gene: 9. Germline values: CDR1 SNHLY, CDR2 FYNNEI. This clonotype was observed a handful of times. The chain carries TRBV2 and TRBJ2-3, with 7 bases lining up with TRBD1. The source of this sequence is a man aged 18 to 30 in good health. The sequenced sample was naive T cells sorted from blood. CDR3 residues: CASSPGQSAPDTQYF. The CDR3 DNA sequence: TGTGCCAGCAGTCCGGGACAGAGCGCCCCAGATACGCAGTATTTT. Based on the CDR3 plus reference TRBV2 and TRBJ2-3, the full variable domain is EPEVTQTPSHQVTQMGQEVILRCVPISNHLYFYWYRQILGQKVEFLVSFYNNEISEKSEIFDDQFSVERPDGSNFTLKIRSTKLEDSAMYFCASSPGQSAPDTQYFGPGTRLTVL.